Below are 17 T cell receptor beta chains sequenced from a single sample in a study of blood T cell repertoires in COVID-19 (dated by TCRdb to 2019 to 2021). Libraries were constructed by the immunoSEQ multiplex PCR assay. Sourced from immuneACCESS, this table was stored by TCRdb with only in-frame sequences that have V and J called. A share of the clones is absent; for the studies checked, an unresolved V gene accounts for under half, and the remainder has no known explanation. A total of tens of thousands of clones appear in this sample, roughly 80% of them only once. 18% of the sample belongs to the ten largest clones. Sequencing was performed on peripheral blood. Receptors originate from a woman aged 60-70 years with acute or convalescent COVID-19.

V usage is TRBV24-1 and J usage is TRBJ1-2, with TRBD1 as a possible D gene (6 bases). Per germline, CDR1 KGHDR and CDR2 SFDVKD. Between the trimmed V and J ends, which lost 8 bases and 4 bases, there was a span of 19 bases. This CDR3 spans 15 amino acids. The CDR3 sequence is CATTAPSGHRYGYTF. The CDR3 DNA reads TGTGCCACCACCGCCCCCTCGGGACATCGCTATGGCTACACCTTC.

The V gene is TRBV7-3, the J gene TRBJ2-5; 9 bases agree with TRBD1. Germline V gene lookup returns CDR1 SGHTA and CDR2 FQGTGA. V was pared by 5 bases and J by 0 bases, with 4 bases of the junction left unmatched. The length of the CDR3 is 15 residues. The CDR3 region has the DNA TGTGCCAGCAGCCCCAGACAGGGGGACCAAGAGACCCAGTACTTC. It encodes CASSPRQGDQETQYF.

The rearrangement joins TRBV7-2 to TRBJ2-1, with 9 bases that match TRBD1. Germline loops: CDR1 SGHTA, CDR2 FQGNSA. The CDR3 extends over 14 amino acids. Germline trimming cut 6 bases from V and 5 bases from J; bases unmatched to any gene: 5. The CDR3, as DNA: TGTGCCAGCAGTGACAGGGGGATACACAATGAGCAGTTCTTC. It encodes CASSDRGIHNEQFF. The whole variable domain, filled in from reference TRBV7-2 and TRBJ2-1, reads GAGVSQSPSNKVTEKGKDVELRCDPISGHTALYWYRQSLGQGLEFLIYFQGNSAPDKSGLPSDRFSAERTGGSVSTLTIQRTQQEDSAVYLCASSDRGIHNEQFFGPGTRLTVL.

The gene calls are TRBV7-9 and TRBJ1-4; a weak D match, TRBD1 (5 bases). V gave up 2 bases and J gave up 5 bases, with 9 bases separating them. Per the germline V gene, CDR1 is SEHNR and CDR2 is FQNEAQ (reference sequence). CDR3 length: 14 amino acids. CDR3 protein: CASSLFQGNEKLFF. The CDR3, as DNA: TGTGCCAGCAGCTTATTTCAGGGCAATGAAAAACTGTTTTTT.

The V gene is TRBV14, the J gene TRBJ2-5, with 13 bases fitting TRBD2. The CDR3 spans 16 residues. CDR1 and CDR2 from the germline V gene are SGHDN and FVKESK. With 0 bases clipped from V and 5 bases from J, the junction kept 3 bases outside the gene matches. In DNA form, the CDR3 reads TGTGCCAGCAGCCAAGATTGGGGACTAGCGGGGGAGACCCAGTACTTC. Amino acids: CASSQDWGLAGETQYF.

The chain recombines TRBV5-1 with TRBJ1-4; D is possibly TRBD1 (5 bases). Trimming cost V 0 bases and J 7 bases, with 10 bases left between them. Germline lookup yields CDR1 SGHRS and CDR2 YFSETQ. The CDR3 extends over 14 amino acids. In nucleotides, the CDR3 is TGCGCCAGCAGCTTGGAGGGGATAGGTGAAAAACTGTTTTTT. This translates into CASSLEGIGEKLFF.

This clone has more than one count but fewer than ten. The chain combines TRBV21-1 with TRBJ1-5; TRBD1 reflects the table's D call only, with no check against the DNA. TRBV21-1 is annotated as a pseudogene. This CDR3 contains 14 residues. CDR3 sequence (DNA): TGTGCCAGCAGCGCCCGGACAGGGAATCAGCCCCAGCATTTT. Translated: CASSARTGNQPQHF.

CDR3 coding DNA: TGTGCCAGCAGCCACAAGGGACAATCTTACGAGCAGTACGTC. This encodes CASSHKGQSYEQYV. V usage is TRBV3-1 (or the pseudogene TRBV3-2) and J usage is TRBJ2-7; tentatively, D is TRBD1 (6 bases). The germline gives CDR1 LGHDT, CDR2 YNNKEL (reference sequence). V lost 3 bases to trimming and J lost 4 bases, with 13 bases between them. The CDR3 spans 14 residues.

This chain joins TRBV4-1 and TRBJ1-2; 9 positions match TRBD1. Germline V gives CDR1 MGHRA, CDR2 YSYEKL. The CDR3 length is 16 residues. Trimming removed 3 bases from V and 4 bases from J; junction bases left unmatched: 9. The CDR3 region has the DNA TGCGCCAGCAGCCAGAGGACAGGGGTAGTCGGCTATGGCTACACCTTC. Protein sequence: CASSQRTGVVGYGYTF.

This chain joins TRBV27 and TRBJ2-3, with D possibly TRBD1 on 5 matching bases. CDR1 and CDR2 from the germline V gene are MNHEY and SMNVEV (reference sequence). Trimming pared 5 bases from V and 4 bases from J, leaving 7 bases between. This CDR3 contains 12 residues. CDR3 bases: TGTGCCAGCAGTCCAGGGCCAGATACGCAGTATTTT. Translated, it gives CASSPGPDTQYF.

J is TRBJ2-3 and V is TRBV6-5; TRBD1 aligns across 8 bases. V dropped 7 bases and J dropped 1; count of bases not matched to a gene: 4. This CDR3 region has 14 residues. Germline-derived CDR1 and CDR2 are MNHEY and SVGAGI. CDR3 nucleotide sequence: TGTGCCAGCACACCGGGACAGGGCACAGATACGCAGTATTTT. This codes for CASTPGQGTDTQYF.

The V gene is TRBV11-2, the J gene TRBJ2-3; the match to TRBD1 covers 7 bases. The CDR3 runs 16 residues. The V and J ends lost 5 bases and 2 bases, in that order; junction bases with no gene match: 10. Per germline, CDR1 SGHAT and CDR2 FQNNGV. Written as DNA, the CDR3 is TGTGCCAGCAGCCGCCTGGGACAGCTTGACACAGATACGCAGTATTTT. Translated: CASSRLGQLDTDTQYF.

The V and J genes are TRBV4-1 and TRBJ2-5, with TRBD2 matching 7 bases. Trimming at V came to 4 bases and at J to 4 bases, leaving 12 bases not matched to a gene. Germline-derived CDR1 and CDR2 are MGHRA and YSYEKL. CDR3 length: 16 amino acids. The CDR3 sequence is CASSPVGAGETETQYF. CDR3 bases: TGCGCCAGCAGCCCCGTAGGGGCGGGGGAGACAGAGACCCAGTACTTC.

The CDR3 loop reads CASSFGGTGTGNYEQYF. The DNA for the CDR3 is TGTGCCAGCAGTTTCGGCGGGACAGGGACGGGTAACTACGAGCAGTACTTC. The chain carries TRBV28 and TRBJ2-7, with 9 nucleotides matching TRBD1. Germline-derived CDR1 and CDR2 are MDHEN and SYDVKM. The CDR3 runs to 17 residues. V lost 3 bases to trimming and J lost 3 bases; unmatched junction nucleotides: 12. The variable domain in full, with the rest retrieved from reference TRBV28 and TRBJ2-7, is DVKVTQSSRYLVKRTGEKVFLECVQDMDHENMFWYRQDPGLGLRLIYFSYDVKMKEKGDIPEGYSVSREKKERFSLILESASTNQTSMYLCASSFGGTGTGNYEQYFGPGTRLTVT.

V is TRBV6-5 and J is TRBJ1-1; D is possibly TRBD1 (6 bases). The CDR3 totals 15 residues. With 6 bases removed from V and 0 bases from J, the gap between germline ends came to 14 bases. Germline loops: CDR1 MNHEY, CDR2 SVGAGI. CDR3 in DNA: TGTGCCAGCAGCGCCTCGTGGACAGTGAACACTGAAGCTTTCTTT. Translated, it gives CASSASWTVNTEAFF.

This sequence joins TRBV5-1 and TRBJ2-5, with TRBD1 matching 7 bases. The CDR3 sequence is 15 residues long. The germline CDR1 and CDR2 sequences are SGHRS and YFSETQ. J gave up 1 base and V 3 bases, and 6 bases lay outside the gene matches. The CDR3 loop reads CASSSLTGPQETQYF. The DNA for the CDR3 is TGCGCCAGCAGCTCCTTGACAGGGCCCCAAGAGACCCAGTACTTC. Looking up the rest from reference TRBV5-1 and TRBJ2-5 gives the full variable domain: KAGVTQTPRYLIKTRGQQVTLSCSPISGHRSVSWYQQTPGQGLQFLFEYFSETQRNKGNFPGRFSGRQFSNSRSEMNVSTLELGDSALYLCASSSLTGPQETQYFGPGTRLLVL.

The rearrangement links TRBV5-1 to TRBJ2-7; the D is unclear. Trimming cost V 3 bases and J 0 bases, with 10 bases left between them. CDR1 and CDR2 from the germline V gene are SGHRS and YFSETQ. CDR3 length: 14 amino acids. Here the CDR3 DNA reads TGCGCCAGCAGCTCGCACACTACCTCCTACGAGCAGTACTTC. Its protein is CASSSHTTSYEQYF.